The T cell receptor (beta chain) described here comes from a study of OX40 agonist ivuxolimab in advanced cancers. Study-wide context: Eligibility admitted prior anti-PD-1, anti-PD-L1 or anti-CTLA-4 therapy; roughly 40% had some.

This CDR3 comprises 13 residues. Germline V lookup: CDR1 LNHDA, CDR2 SQIVND (reference sequence). V shed 9 bases and J 3 bases; nucleotides not matched to a gene: 3. The assay was immunoSEQ multiplex PCR, and TCRdb's table has in-frame clones only and misses some. The data hold some 86,000 clones, with 85% to 90% observed a single time. Autoimmune disease history or systemic immunosuppression disqualified patients. The input for sequencing was CD4+ or CD8+ T cells sorted from blood, taken in a trial of the OX40 agonist ivuxolimab. This sequence originates from an adult with an advanced solid tumor such as melanoma, head and neck, liver or kidney cancer. The chain is built from TRBV19 and TRBJ2-1, with 9 bases aligning to TRBD2. Here the CDR3 DNA reads TGTGCCAGCCATAGCGGGAGCTACAATGAGCAGTTCTTC. Protein product: CASHSGSYNEQFF.